A single T cell receptor (beta chain) is shown here with its context. Its cognate antigen has yet to be identified. Per-base qualities were not stored, and no clone one base away is much larger. The library was made by 5' RACE. The sequencer was a NextSeq 500. To correct for sequencing error and PCR bias, the TCR library protocol tagged individual cDNA molecules with unique molecular identifiers. Both TCR alpha and beta chains were sequenced, and tight co-correlation was observed between alpha and beta sequence abundances in each sample. In the original analysis: V gene, J gene and CDR3 annotation of TCR sequences was performed with Decombinator V4. TCRs were defined as expanded if a significant change between any two time points was detected under a Poisson model with p below 0.0001. TCR abundances were normalised to the total number of TCRs sequenced per sample and were expressed as counts per million. MAIT TCRs were defined by TRAV1-2 paired with TRAJ12, TRAJ20 or TRAJ33, and iNKT TCRs by TRAV10 paired with TRAJ18. VDJdb, accessed 1 November 2021, was searched for CMV, EBV and SARS-CoV-2 annotated TCRs, excluding TCRs annotated for multiple antigens. Starting from the raw public reads, TCRdb applied fastp trimming at Q25, assembled clones with MiXCR and retained in-frame beta chains. Rows are combined by CDR3 protein, so each entry shows the most common genes and DNA. The V and J calls were determined by TCRdb, not by the authors. This sample holds 56,000 or so distinct CDR3 sequences; approximately 10% were observed only once. The top ten constitute 5.5% to 7% of the sample.

The data are from a study of early T cells in non-severe SARS-CoV-2 infection (dated by TCRdb to about 2021). About the study as a whole: Because TCR sequencing relied on bulk RNA taken from unsorted whole blood, pairing of alpha and beta chains was not possible.

The germline V gene gives CDR1 as SGHTA and CDR2 as FQGNSA. The CDR3 contains 16 residues, cysteine and phenylalanine counted. Of the read, only the CDR3 DNA is kept; its 48 bases are in frame from base 1. For this chain, trimming is 4 bases at the V end and 5 bases at the J end, and the number of junction bases without a gene match is 11. Paper-wide results and their limitations: Matching against VDJdb was skewed toward anti-spike CD8 responses, likely underestimated virus-specific expansions, and missed private and CD4 specificities.

The study was a case-control design nested within a healthcare worker cohort in London, UK, with weekly nasopharyngeal swab PCR tests and blood sampling. Healthcare workers were enrolled in the week of the UK lockdown, from 23 to 31 March 2020, and were followed every week for up to roughly 16 weeks. The specimen was whole blood. The sequence is built from TRBV7-2 and TRBJ2-5, with 9 junctional bases fitting TRBD2. This receptor was taken from an adult who was a healthcare worker with PCR-confirmed SARS-CoV-2 infection or an uninfected control (not recorded which). The CDR3 protein: CASSSQAGGTPETQYF. The DNA sequence is TGTGCCAGCAGCTCCCAAGCGGGAGGTACGCCGGAGACCCAGTACTTC.